These 15 T cell receptor beta chains were sequenced from one sample in a study of cytomegalovirus exposure and HLA in healthy donors. The PCR had 60 Vbeta and 13 Jbeta primers. The repertoire was sequenced with immunoSEQ multiplex PCR; TCRdb's copy has only in-frame clones and lacks some. This sample carries around 150,000 clones, 70% to 80% of them seen once, and the ten largest clones take about 6.8%. Sequencing was carried out using PBMCs. The receptor source for this set is a man aged 40-50 years in good health and CMV-seropositive.

This chain joins TRBV28 and TRBJ1-2, with D possibly TRBD1 on 6 matching bases. This CDR3 has 12 amino acids. CDR1 is MDHEN, CDR2 SYDVKM, per germline. V lost 6 bases to trimming and J lost 8 bases, with 13 bases between them. In DNA form, the CDR3 reads TGTGCCAGCAGGGACAGCGAAGAGGGCTACACCTTC. It codes for CASRDSEEGYTF.

The chain carries TRBV7-9 and TRBJ1-1, with D unresolved. V gave up 1 base and J gave up 1 base, with 16 bases separating them. Germline values: CDR1 SEHNR, CDR2 FQNEAQ (reference sequence). The CDR3 totals 17 residues. The CDR3 nucleotides read TGTGCCAGCAGCTTAGGTGGTTATGGTACAGCGAACACTGAAGCTTTCTTT. The encoded protein is CASSLGGYGTANTEAFF.

The CDR3 loop is CASSLTSFGETQYF. CDR3 DNA sequence: TGCGCCAGCAGTTTGACTAGCTTTGGGGAGACCCAGTACTTC. The V and J genes are TRBV5-1 and TRBJ2-5; 7 positions agree with TRBD2. The length of the CDR3 is 14 residues. After removal of 5 bases from V and 5 bases from J, the junction contained 9 bases not matched to a gene. CDR1 is SGHRS and CDR2 is YFSETQ in the germline V gene.

The genes are TRBV19 and TRBJ2-1; TRBD2 matches 13 bases. V shed 5 bases, J shed 0 bases, and the junction held 10 bases outside the gene matches. There are 19 residues in the CDR3. CDR1 is LNHDA, CDR2 SQIVND, per germline (reference sequence). The CDR3 nucleotides read TGTGCCAGTAGTCTGGGGACTAGCGGGACAACGAGCTCCTACAATGAGCAGTTCTTC. It translates to CASSLGTSGTTSSYNEQFF.

The rearrangement links TRBV5-1 to TRBJ2-3; D may be TRBD2 (6 bases). CDR1 and CDR2 (germline): SGHRS, YFSETQ. The CDR3 has 16 residues. V was shortened by 0 bases and J by 5 bases, with 16 bases between the two germline ends. The CDR3 spells CASSLALPGEVDTQYF. Here the CDR3 DNA reads TGCGCCAGCAGCTTGGCCCTGCCGGGAGAGGTAGATACGCAGTATTTT.

The rearrangement uses TRBV15 and TRBJ2-2, with 7 bases fitting TRBD2. The junction had 7 bases not matched to a gene; V was cut back by 6 bases and J by 6 bases. The CDR3 runs 14 residues. Germline V gives CDR1 LNHNV, CDR2 YYDKDF (reference sequence). CDR3 nucleotides: TGTGCCACCAGAAGGGAGGGAGGTTCCGGGGAGCTGTTTTTT. As protein: CATRREGGSGELFF.

The chain has TRBV4-2 and TRBJ2-7; TRBD1 matches 9 bases. From germline, CDR1 is LGHNA and CDR2 YNFKEQ. Trimming cost V 1 base and J 9 bases; bases outside gene matches: 16. The CDR3 extends over 17 amino acids. Here the CDR3 DNA reads TGTGCCAGCAGCCAAGGGGACAGGGAAGGGCTTCTAAGTGGGCAGTACTTC. Its translation is CASSQGDREGLLSGQYF.

This clone was counted a single time. This sequence joins TRBV5-6 and TRBJ2-5; no firm D call. This CDR3 region has 14 residues. V was cut by 1 base and J by 1 base, with 8 bases left in between. The germline gives CDR1 SGHDT, CDR2 YYEEEE. The CDR3 nucleotides are TGTGCCAGCAGCTTGTCAACCAGCCAAGAGACCCAGTACTTC. Residues: CASSLSTSQETQYF.

The V gene is TRBV14, the J gene TRBJ2-1; 7 bases are shared with TRBD1. Looked up from germline, CDR1 is SGHDN and CDR2 is FVKESK. The V gene end was trimmed by 1 base and the J gene end by 3 bases; junction bases not matched to a gene: 9. The length of the CDR3 is 17 residues. In DNA, the CDR3 is TGTGCCAGCAGCCAAGGAGCTATAGGGGGCTTCTACAATGAGCAGTTCTTC. It is translated as CASSQGAIGGFYNEQFF.

This clone was seen a handful of times. V is TRBV4-2 and J is TRBJ1-1; TRBD1 matches 7 bases. Losses at the gene ends were 6 bases for V and 0 bases for J; bases not matched to a gene: 7. The CDR3 totals 15 residues. Germline CDR1 reads LGHNA; CDR2 reads YNFKEQ. The CDR3 protein is CASRERQGLNTEAFF. The CDR3 DNA sequence: TGTGCCAGCAGGGAGAGACAGGGATTGAACACTGAAGCTTTCTTT.

The chain is built from TRBV14 and TRBJ1-1; D perhaps matches TRBD1 (5 bases). The CDR3 covers 14 residues. V lost 7 bases to trimming and J lost 4 bases, with 16 bases between them. The germline gives CDR1 SGHDN, CDR2 FVKESK. CDR3 in amino acids: CASNGAGLATEAFF. CDR3 bases: TGTGCCAGCAATGGGGCAGGGTTGGCCACTGAAGCTTTCTTT. The whole variable domain, filled in from reference TRBV14 and TRBJ1-1, reads EAGVTQFPSHSVIEKGQTVTLRCDPISGHDNLYWYRRVMGKEIKFLLHFVKESKQDESGMPNNRFLAERTGGTYSTLKVQPAELEDSGVYFCASNGAGLATEAFFGQGTRLTVV.

The chain is built from TRBV5-1 and TRBJ2-1, with a weak D call TRBD2 (6 bases). Trimming cost V 1 base and J 1 base, with 15 bases left between them. Germline V lookup: CDR1 SGHRS, CDR2 YFSETQ. This CDR3 contains 17 residues. The CDR3 DNA reads as TGCGCCAGCAGCTTGTGGATGTCGGGGGTGTCCTACAATGAGCAGTTCTTC. As protein: CASSLWMSGVSYNEQFF.

This sequence joins TRBV10-3 and TRBJ2-7, with a tentative D call TRBD2 (5 bases). This CDR3 is 13 amino acids long. The V end was cut by 0 bases, the J end by 7 bases, with 10 bases between. Per the germline V gene, CDR1 is ENHRY and CDR2 is SYGVKD. The CDR3 coding sequence is TGTGCCATCAGTGAGTCAGCCGGGGAAGAGCAGTACTTC. Translation gives CAISESAGEEQYF.

The V call is TRBV29-1, the J call TRBJ1-1, with D uncertain. V was shortened by 1 base and J by 2 bases, with 8 bases between the two germline ends. The CDR3 has 13 amino acids. Germline CDR1 SQVTM, CDR2 ANQGSEA. Here the CDR3 DNA reads TGCAGCGTTGAAGTACAGCAAAACACTGAAGCTTTCTTT. As protein: CSVEVQQNTEAFF.

There are a few counts of this clone. The rearrangement uses TRBV4-2 and TRBJ2-2; 10 nucleotides agree with TRBD2. Looked up from germline, CDR1 is LGHNA and CDR2 is YNFKEQ. The length of the CDR3 is 17 residues. With V trimmed by 1 base and J by 4 bases, 6 bases remained unmatched. The CDR3 here is CASSQVSLAGATGELFF. In DNA, the CDR3 is TGTGCCAGCAGCCAAGTTTCCCTAGCGGGAGCCACCGGGGAGCTGTTTTTT.